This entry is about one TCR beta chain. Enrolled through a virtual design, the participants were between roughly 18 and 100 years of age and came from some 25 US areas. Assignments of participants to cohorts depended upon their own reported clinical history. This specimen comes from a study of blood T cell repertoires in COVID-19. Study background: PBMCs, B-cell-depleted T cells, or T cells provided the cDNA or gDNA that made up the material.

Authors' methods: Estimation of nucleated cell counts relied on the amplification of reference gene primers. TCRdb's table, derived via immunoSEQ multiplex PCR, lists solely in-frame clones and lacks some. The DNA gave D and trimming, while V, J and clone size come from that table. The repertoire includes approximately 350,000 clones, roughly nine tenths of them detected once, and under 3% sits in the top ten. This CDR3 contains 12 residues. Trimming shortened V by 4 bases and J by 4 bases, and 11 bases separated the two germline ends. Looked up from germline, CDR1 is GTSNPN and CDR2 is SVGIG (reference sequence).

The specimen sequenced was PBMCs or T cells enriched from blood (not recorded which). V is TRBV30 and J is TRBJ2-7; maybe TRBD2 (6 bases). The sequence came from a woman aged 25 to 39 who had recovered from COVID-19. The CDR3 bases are TGTGCCTGGATGGGAGGCGATTACGAGCAGTACTTC. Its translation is CAWMGGDYEQYF.